Each of the 22 T cell receptor beta chains below was sequenced from the same sample in a study of cytomegalovirus exposure and HLA in healthy donors. Researchers ran the PCR with 60 Vbeta and 13 Jbeta primers. Measured with immunoSEQ multiplex PCR; TCRdb has only the in-frame clones, and not every one. This table holds 200,000 to 250,000 clones, around 80% found once. The sequencing input was PBMCs. Receptor source: a young man in good health and CMV-seronegative.

This chain connects TRBV5-1 to TRBJ1-2, with D unresolved. The CDR3 spans 12 residues. V lost 0 bases and J 6 bases, leaving 6 bases between the germline ends. The germline gives CDR1 SGHRS, CDR2 YFSETQ. DNA for the CDR3: TGCGCCAGCAGCTTGGGTTCGGATGGCTACACCTTC. It yields the protein CASSLGSDGYTF.

This clone was detected only a few times. CDR3 amino acids: CASSSEGQLKVYEQYF. In nucleotides, the CDR3 is TGTGCCAGCAGTTCAGAGGGACAGCTTAAGGTCTACGAGCAGTACTTC. The chain carries TRBV28 and TRBJ2-7; 7 nucleotides agree with TRBD1. Per the germline V gene, CDR1 is MDHEN and CDR2 is SYDVKM. V shed 4 bases and J 3 bases; nucleotides not matched to a gene: 12. This CDR3 region has 16 residues.

The CDR3: CASSLGSGANVLTF. The CDR3 DNA sequence: TGTGCCAGCAGCTTAGGTTCAGGGGCCAACGTCCTGACTTTC. This sequence joins TRBV7-9 and TRBJ2-6; D gene unclear. Germline-derived CDR1 and CDR2 are SEHNR and FQNEAQ (reference sequence). Trimming cost V 1 base and J 4 bases, with 5 bases left between them. CDR3 length equals 14 residues.

The rearrangement links TRBV10-3 to TRBJ2-6; 9 positions match TRBD1. With 6 bases clipped from V and 4 bases from J, the junction kept 13 bases outside the gene matches. Per the germline V gene, CDR1 is ENHRY and CDR2 is SYGVKD. The CDR3 contains 18 residues. Here the CDR3 DNA reads TGTGCCATCAGAGCGGGACAGGGAGAAAGTACCGGGGCCAACGTCCTGACTTTC. It yields the protein CAIRAGQGESTGANVLTF.

This chain uses TRBV6-1 with TRBJ2-4, with D tentatively TRBD2 (6 bases). Trimming took off 4 bases at V and 0 bases at J, with 10 bases between the two ends. The CDR3 sequence is 15 residues long. CDR1 and CDR2 (germline): MNHNS, SASEGT. CDR3 loop: CASSGGELAKNIQYF. The CDR3 nucleotides read TGTGCCAGCAGTGGCGGGGAGCTAGCCAAAAACATTCAGTACTTC.

This clone came up once. The V and J genes are TRBV2 and TRBJ2-5; 8 bases line up with TRBD1. The J call is uncertain, as TRBJ2-7 better fits the DNA end. The CDR3 covers 16 residues. CDR1 is SNHLY and CDR2 is FYNNEI in the germline V gene. This CDR3 reads CASSEAAGGITYEQYF. CDR3 sequence (DNA): TGTGCCAGCAGTGAAGCGGCAGGGGGCATCACCTACGAGCAGTACTTC.

This clone showed up just once. The chain couples TRBV19 to TRBJ2-2, with D perhaps TRBD2 (5 bases). The germline CDR1 and CDR2 sequences are LNHDA and SQIVND (reference sequence). V was pared by 7 bases and J by 0 bases, with 12 bases between. The CDR3 has 15 residues. The CDR3 DNA is TGTGCCAGTACATACGGTAGCGCGAACACCGGGGAGCTGTTTTTT. Amino acids: CASTYGSANTGELFF.

The gene calls are TRBV2 and TRBJ1-3, with D unclear. CDR3 length: 12 residues. V lost 7 bases and J 4 bases, leaving 8 bases between the germline ends. The germline gives CDR1 SNHLY, CDR2 FYNNEI. The CDR3, as DNA: TGTGCCAGCATGAGTACCGGAAACACCATATATTTT. It codes for CASMSTGNTIYF. The full variable domain, completed using reference TRBV2 and TRBJ1-3, is EPEVTQTPSHQVTQMGQEVILRCVPISNHLYFYWYRQILGQKVEFLVSFYNNEISEKSEIFDDQFSVERPDGSNFTLKIRSTKLEDSAMYFCASMSTGNTIYFGEGSWLTVV.

This chain uses TRBV5-1 with TRBJ1-4, with D unresolved. The CDR3 contains 14 residues. Trimming pared 5 bases from V and 5 bases from J, leaving 13 bases between. CDR1 is SGHRS, CDR2 YFSETQ, per germline. CDR3 amino acids: CASSGGGPNEKLFF. The CDR3 DNA reads TGCGCCAGCAGTGGCGGAGGACCAAATGAAAAACTGTTTTTT.

The J gene is TRBJ2-7, the V gene TRBV30; 9 nucleotides agree with TRBD1. The germline V gene encodes CDR1 GTSNPN and CDR2 SVGIG (reference sequence). Unmatched junction bases numbered 4, after V lost 0 bases and J lost 7 bases. This CDR3 comprises 13 residues. DNA for the CDR3: TGTGCCTGGAGTGTGGGACAGGGTGGTGAGCAGTACTTC. As protein: CAWSVGQGGEQYF.

This chain links TRBV7-6 with TRBJ2-1; D remains ambiguous. The ends were cut back, 3 bases at V and 8 bases at J, with 11 bases in the middle. This CDR3 region has 13 residues. CDR1 is SGHVS and CDR2 is FNYEAQ in the germline V gene. CDR3 protein: CASSLKQFDEQFF. CDR3 sequence (DNA): TGTGCCAGCAGCTTGAAACAGTTCGATGAGCAGTTCTTC.

The chain is built from TRBV5-6 and TRBJ2-7; D perhaps matches TRBD2 (5 bases). This CDR3 region has 14 residues. V lost 5 bases to trimming and J lost 0 bases, with 12 bases between them. Germline CDR1 is SGHDT and CDR2 is YYEEEE. The CDR3 DNA sequence: TGTGCCAGCAGATTTCGGGGAGACTCCTACGAGCAGTACTTC. Its translation: CASRFRGDSYEQYF.

The chain employs TRBV5-1 and TRBJ1-1, with TRBD1 as a possible D gene (5 bases). The germline V and J ends were trimmed by 0 bases and 3 bases, with 12 bases remaining between them. The CDR3 is 15 amino acids. Germline loops: CDR1 SGHRS, CDR2 YFSETQ. This chain's CDR3 is CASSLAEQGHTEAFF. The CDR3 DNA sequence: TGCGCCAGCAGCTTGGCCGAGCAGGGCCACACTGAAGCTTTCTTT.

There are a few counts of this clone. The V gene is TRBV27, the J gene TRBJ2-5, with D maybe TRBD1 (6 bases). Germline V gene sequence: CDR1 MNHEY, CDR2 SMNVEV (reference sequence). The V end was cut by 1 base, the J end by 1 base, with 10 bases between. This CDR3 contains 15 residues. The CDR3 DNA sequence: TGTGCCAGCAGTTTATTGCGCAGGGGCCAAGAGACCCAGTACTTC. It is translated as CASSLLRRGQETQYF.

This clone was seen a single time. The chain carries TRBV7-2 and TRBJ1-2; D gene ambiguous. V was cut by 4 bases and J by 0 bases, with 9 bases left in between. CDR3 size: 14 residues. Germline V gives CDR1 SGHTA, CDR2 FQGNSA. CDR3 in amino acids: CASSYPAANYGYTF. CDR3 sequence (DNA): TGTGCCAGCAGCTACCCCGCAGCTAACTATGGCTACACCTTC.

The genes are TRBV5-5 and TRBJ2-5; TRBD2 agrees at 7 bases. CDR1 is SGHKS and CDR2 is YYEKEE in the germline V gene (reference sequence). The CDR3 spans 15 residues. With V trimmed by 1 base and J by 3 bases, 6 bases remained unmatched. This chain's CDR3 is CASSLTGGVEETQYF. As DNA, the CDR3 is TGTGCCAGCAGCTTGACGGGAGGCGTGGAAGAGACCCAGTACTTC.

This clone was counted between two and nine times. The chain recombines TRBV5-1 with TRBJ1-2, with D tentatively TRBD1 (6 bases). CDR3 length equals 16 residues. The V end lost 0 bases, the J end lost 6 bases, and 18 bases lay between the germline ends. Germline lookup yields CDR1 SGHRS and CDR2 YFSETQ. DNA for the CDR3: TGCGCCAGCAGCTTGGCGGTTTCGAACAGGGCCGATGGCTACACCTTC. Its translation: CASSLAVSNRADGYTF. Complete variable domain (other parts from reference TRBV5-1 and TRBJ1-2): KAGVTQTPRYLIKTRGQQVTLSCSPISGHRSVSWYQQTPGQGLQFLFEYFSETQRNKGNFPGRFSGRQFSNSRSEMNVSTLELGDSALYLCASSLAVSNRADGYTFGSGTRLTVV.

The CDR3 loop reads CALKSDSLEQYF. The CDR3 region has the DNA TGTGCCCTCAAGTCGGACAGTTTGGAGCAGTACTTC. The V and J genes are TRBV6-1 and TRBJ2-7, with D perhaps matching TRBD1 (6 bases). Germline V lookup: CDR1 MNHNS, CDR2 SASEGT. V shed 11 bases and J shed 7 bases, with 18 bases lying between them. This CDR3 comprises 12 residues.

This sequence joins TRBV6-1 and TRBJ1-5, with 10 bases identical to TRBD1. The V segment lost 3 bases and the J segment 6 bases; nucleotides outside the gene matches: 5. In germline, CDR1 is MNHNS, CDR2 SASEGT. This CDR3 is 15 amino acids long. The CDR3 protein is CASSEWDRGVQPQHF. The CDR3 region has the DNA TGTGCCAGCAGTGAGTGGGACAGGGGCGTTCAGCCCCAGCATTTT.

V and J are TRBV30 and TRBJ1-3, with TRBD1 matching 7 bases. V lost 3 bases, J lost 0 bases, and 8 bases stayed unmatched. CDR1 and CDR2 (germline): GTSNPN, SVGIG (reference sequence). CDR3 length equals 16 residues. This chain's CDR3 is CAWSRQGASSGNTIYF. The CDR3 DNA sequence: TGTGCCTGGAGCCGACAGGGCGCGAGCTCTGGAAACACCATATATTTT.

The rearrangement joins TRBV5-8 to TRBJ2-2; D perhaps matches TRBD1 (5 bases). V gave up 6 bases and J gave up 3 bases, with 12 bases separating them. Germline V lookup: CDR1 SGHTS, CDR2 YDEGEE. This CDR3 region has 14 residues. The CDR3 nucleotides are TGTGCCAGCACCAGGACAAGCTACACCGGGGAGCTGTTTTTT. Protein: CASTRTSYTGELFF.

The V gene is TRBV7-9, the J gene TRBJ2-7, with TRBD2 matching over 10 bases. This CDR3 region has 13 residues. V lost 5 bases and J lost 6; bases outside the gene matches: 4. Germline V lookup: CDR1 SEHNR, CDR2 FQNEAQ (reference sequence). CDR3 amino acids: CASSPSGRGEQYF. CDR3 DNA sequence: TGTGCCAGCAGCCCTAGCGGGAGAGGCGAGCAGTACTTC. Full variable domain (remainder filled in from reference TRBV7-9 and TRBJ2-7): DTGVSQNPRHKITKRGQNVTFRCDPISEHNRLYWYRQTLGQGPEFLTYFQNEAQLEKSRLLSDRFSAERPKGSFSTLEIQRTEQGDSAMYLCASSPSGRGEQYFGPGTRLTVT.